Listed here are 9 T cell receptor beta chains from one sample, sequenced in a study of T cell therapy after organ transplantation (dated by TCRdb to the late 2010s). The sample's time point label is to be understood as: before start of T cell therapy. Library preparation used the immunoSEQ multiplex PCR assay. TCRdb holds this immuneACCESS table with in-frame rearrangements only. Some clones are missing; in checked studies, unresolved V genes explain under half, and the rest has no known cause. This sample has 44,000 or so clones in its table, and about 95% of those were observed once. About 2.9% of the sample lies in the top ten. These receptors' antigens are unknown. Sequenced material: CD8+ T cells from blood, taken before autologous CMV-specific T cell therapy. These receptors all come from a human patient who had received a solid organ transplant and had CMV disease.

DNA of the CDR3: TGTGCCAGCAGCTTAGCGGGGAGACTGAACACCGGGGAGCTGTTTTTT. It specifies CASSLAGRLNTGELFF. The V gene is TRBV7-7, the J gene TRBJ2-2, with D possibly being TRBD2 (5 bases). The V gene lost 0 bases and the J gene lost 1 base, with 9 bases spanning the gap. Germline V gene sequence: CDR1 SSHAT, CDR2 FNYEAQ (reference sequence). The CDR3 totals 16 residues. Combining the CDR3 with reference TRBV7-7 and TRBJ2-2 gives the whole variable domain GAGVSQSPRYKVTKRGQDVTLRCDPISSHATLYWYQQALGQGPEFLTYFNYEAQPDKSGLPSDRFSAERPEGSISTLTIQRTEQRDSAMYRCASSLAGRLNTGELFFGEGSRLTVL.

DNA for the CDR3: TGTGCCAGCAGGCCACAGGGTTCCCACGAGCAGTACTTC. As protein: CASRPQGSHEQYF. This chain connects TRBV6-5 to TRBJ2-7; the D gene is possibly TRBD1 (6 bases). From germline, CDR1 is MNHEY and CDR2 SVGAGI. Trimming removed 6 bases from V and 5 bases from J, with 14 bases in between. The CDR3 sequence is 13 residues long.

The chain employs TRBV5-8 and TRBJ2-3, with 10 bases matching TRBD1. Germline V gene sequence: CDR1 SGHTS, CDR2 YDEGEE. The CDR3 has 15 residues. V was clipped by 2 bases and J by 4 bases; unmatched bases: 4. This CDR3 is CASSFGTGVADTQYF. DNA for the CDR3: TGTGCCAGCAGCTTCGGGACAGGGGTTGCAGATACGCAGTATTTT.

This rearrangement joins TRBV30 to TRBJ1-1, with D hard to call. The CDR3 consists of 13 residues. Germline CDR1 and CDR2: GTSNPN and SVGIG (reference sequence). Trimming stripped 0 bases from V and 1 base from J, with 6 bases between. The CDR3 DNA is TGTGCCTGGAGTGTTAGGGAGAACACTGAAGCTTTCTTT. Translated: CAWSVRENTEAFF.

V is TRBV7-8 and J is TRBJ2-5; D gene uncertain. Trimming took off 6 bases at V and 3 bases at J, with 23 bases between the two ends. The V gene's germline CDR1 is SGHVS and CDR2 FQNEAQ. The CDR3 sequence is 17 residues long. Written as DNA, the CDR3 is TGTGCCAGCAGGATTACAATTGAATCCGGCCGCGAAGAGACCCAGTACTTC. Translation: CASRITIESGREETQYF.

The CDR3: CASSLAPGELFF. CDR3 nucleotides: TGTGCCAGCAGCTTAGCACCCGGGGAGCTGTTTTTT. V and J are TRBV11-2 and TRBJ2-2; D not resolved. The CDR3 spans 12 residues. Per the germline V gene, CDR1 is SGHAT and CDR2 is FQNNGV. Trimming cost V 1 base and J 6 bases, with 3 bases left between them.

The rearrangement uses TRBV9 and TRBJ2-1, with D perhaps matching TRBD2 (5 bases). V was clipped by 0 bases and J by 6 bases, with 19 bases between them. This CDR3 is built from 17 residues. CDR1 and CDR2 (germline): SGDLS, YYNGEE. In DNA, the CDR3 is TGTGCCAGCAGCGTAGAGTCGAGCGGTCCAAAGGGCAATGAGCAGTTCTTC. It translates to CASSVESSGPKGNEQFF. The full variable domain, its missing parts supplied by reference TRBV9 and TRBJ2-1, is DSGVTQTPKHLITATGQRVTLRCSPRSGDLSVYWYQQSLDQGLQFLIQYYNGEERAKGNILERFSAQQFPDLHSELNLSSLELGDSALYFCASSVESSGPKGNEQFFGPGTRLTVL.

This chain joins TRBV6-6 and TRBJ2-4; D is uncertain. V was cut by 2 bases and J by 8 bases, with 16 bases left in between. The germline gives CDR1 MNHNY, CDR2 SVGAGI (reference sequence). This CDR3 spans 15 amino acids. The CDR3 DNA follows: TGTGCCAGCAGTTACGGGGTTCCCGCCGGCGACATTCAGTACTTC. Residues: CASSYGVPAGDIQYF.

The chain carries TRBV6-5 and TRBJ2-2; 11 nucleotides agree with TRBD2. J gave up 3 bases and V 4 bases, and 4 bases lay outside the gene matches. CDR1 and CDR2 (germline): MNHEY, SVGAGI. This CDR3 comprises 16 residues. CDR3 nucleotides: TGTGCCAGCAGTTTTAGCGGGGGGGCAGACACCGGGGAGCTGTTTTTT. Translated, it gives CASSFSGGADTGELFF.